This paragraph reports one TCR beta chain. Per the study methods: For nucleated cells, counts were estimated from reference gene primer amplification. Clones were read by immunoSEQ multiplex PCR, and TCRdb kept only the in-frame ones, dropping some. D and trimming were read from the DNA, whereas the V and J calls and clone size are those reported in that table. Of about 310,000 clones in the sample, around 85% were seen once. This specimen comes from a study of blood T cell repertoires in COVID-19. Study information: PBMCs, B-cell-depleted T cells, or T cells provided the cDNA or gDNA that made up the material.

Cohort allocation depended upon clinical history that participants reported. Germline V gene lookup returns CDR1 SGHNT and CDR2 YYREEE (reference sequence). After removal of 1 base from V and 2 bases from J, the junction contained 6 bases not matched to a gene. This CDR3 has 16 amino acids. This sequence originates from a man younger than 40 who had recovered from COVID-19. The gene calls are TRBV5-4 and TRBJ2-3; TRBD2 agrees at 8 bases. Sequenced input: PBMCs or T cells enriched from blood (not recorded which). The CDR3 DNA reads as TGTGCCAGCAGCTTGACGAGCGGGGGCGACACAGATACGCAGTATTTT. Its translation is CASSLTSGGDTDTQYF.